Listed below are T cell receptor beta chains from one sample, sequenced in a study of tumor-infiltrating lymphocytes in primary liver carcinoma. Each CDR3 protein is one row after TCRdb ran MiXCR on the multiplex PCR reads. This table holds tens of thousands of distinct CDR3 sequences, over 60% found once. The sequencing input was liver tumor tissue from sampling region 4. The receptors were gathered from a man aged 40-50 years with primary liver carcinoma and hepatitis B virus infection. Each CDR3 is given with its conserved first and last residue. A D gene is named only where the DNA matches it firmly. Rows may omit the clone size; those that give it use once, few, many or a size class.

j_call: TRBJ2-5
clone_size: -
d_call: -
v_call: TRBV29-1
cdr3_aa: CRELTQGMEIQYF
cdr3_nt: TGCAGGGAACTCACCCAGGGGATGGAGATCCAGTACTTC

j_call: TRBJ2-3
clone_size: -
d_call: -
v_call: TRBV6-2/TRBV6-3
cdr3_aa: CASRSYKEIDTQYF
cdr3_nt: TGTGCCAGCAGGTCATATAAGGAAATCGATACGCAGTATTTT

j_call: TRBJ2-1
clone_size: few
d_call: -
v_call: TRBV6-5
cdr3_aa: CASCLGTSGSYNEQFF
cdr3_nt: TGTGCCAGCTGTCTGGGGACCAGTGGCTCCTACAATGAGCAGTTCTTC

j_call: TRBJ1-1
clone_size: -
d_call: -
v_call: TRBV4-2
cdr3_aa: CASSQDYKQGFWTEAFF
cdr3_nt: TGTGCCAGCAGCCAAGATTACAAACAGGGTTTTTGGACTGAAGCTTTCTTT

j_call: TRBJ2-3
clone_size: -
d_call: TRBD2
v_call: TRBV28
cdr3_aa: CASSRGLAGGDLGTGTQYF
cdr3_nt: TGTGCCAGCAGCCGGGGACTAGCGGGAGGGGATTTGGGTACAGGTACGCAGTATTTC

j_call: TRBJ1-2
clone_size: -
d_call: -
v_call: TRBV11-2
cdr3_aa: CASSLGGTTIGGYTF
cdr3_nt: TGTGCCAGCAGCTTGGGTGGGACAACCATAGGAGGCTACACCTTC

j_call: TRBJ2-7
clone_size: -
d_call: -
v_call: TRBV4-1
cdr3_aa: CASSQGPSVYDEQYF
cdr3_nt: TGCGCCAGCAGCCAAGGGCCTAGCGTGTACGACGAGCAGTACTTC

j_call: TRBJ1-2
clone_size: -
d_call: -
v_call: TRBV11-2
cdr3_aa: CASSLEENYGYTF
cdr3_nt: TGTGCCAGTAGCTTAGAGGAGAACTATGGCTACACCTTC

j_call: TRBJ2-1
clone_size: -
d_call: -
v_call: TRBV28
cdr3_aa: CASSLGGAMNEQFF
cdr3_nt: TGTGCCAGCAGTTTGGGGGGCGCGATGAATGAGCAGTTCTTC

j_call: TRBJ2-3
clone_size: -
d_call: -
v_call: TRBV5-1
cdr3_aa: CANSLEAGTQYF
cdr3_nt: TGCGCCAACAGCTTGGAGGCGGGCACGCAGTATTTT

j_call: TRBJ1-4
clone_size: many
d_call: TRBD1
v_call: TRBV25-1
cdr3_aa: CASSEGGQGGEKLFF
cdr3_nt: TGTGCCAGCAGTGAAGGCGGACAGGGAGGGGAAAAACTGTTTTTT

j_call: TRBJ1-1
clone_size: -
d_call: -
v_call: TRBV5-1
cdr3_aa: CASSLMARGLDTETFF
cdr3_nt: TGCGCCAGCAGTTTGATGGCGAGGGGTTTAGACACTGAAACTTTCTTT

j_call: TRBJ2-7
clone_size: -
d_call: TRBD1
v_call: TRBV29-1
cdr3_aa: CSVGTGVGEQYF
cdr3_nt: TGCAGCGTTGGGACAGGAGTCGGCGAGCAGTACTTC

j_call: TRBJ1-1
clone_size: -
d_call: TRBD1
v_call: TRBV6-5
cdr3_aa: CASSSDRGEYTEVVF
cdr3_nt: TGTGCCAGCAGTTCCGACAGGGGGGAGTACACTGAAGTTGTCTTT

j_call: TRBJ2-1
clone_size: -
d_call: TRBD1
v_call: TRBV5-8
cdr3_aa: CASSLRGQGTNEQFF
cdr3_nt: TGTGCCAGCAGTCTGAGGGGACAGGGGACAAATGAGCAGTTCTTC

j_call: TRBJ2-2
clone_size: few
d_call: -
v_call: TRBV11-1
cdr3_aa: CGSSFWDTGELFF
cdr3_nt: TGTGGCAGCAGCTTTTGGGACACTGGGGAGCTGTTTTTT

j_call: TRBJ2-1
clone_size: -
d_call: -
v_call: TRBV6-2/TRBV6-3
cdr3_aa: CASSYVAGRNSYNEQFF
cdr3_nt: TGTGCCAGCAGTTACGTGGCAGGGCGGAACTCCTACAATGAGCAGTTCTTC

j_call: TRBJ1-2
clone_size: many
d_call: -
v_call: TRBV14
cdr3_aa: CASSQRGSGGSPYGYTF
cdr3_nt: TGTGCCAGCAGCCAGAGGGGGAGTGGAGGCAGCCCCTATGGCTACACCTTC

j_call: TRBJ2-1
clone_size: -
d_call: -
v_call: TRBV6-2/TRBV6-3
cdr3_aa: CASSYRPDGNEQFF
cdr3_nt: TGTGCCAGCAGTTACCGACCCGACGGCAATGAGCAGTTCTTC

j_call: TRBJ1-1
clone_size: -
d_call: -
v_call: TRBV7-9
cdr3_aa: CACSLGQLRLGPNTEAFF
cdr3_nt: TGTGCCTGCAGCTTAGGCCAACTCCGTCTGGGACCGAACACTGAAGCTTTCTTT

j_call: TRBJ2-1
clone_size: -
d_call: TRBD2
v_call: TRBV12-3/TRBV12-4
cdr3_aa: CASSPARTSGTEEQFF
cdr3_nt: TGTGCCAGCAGTCCAGCCAGGACTAGCGGAACCGAGGAGCAGTTCTTC

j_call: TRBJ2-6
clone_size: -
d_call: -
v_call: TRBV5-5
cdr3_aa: CTNSMWSGANVLTF
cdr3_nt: TGTACCAACAGCATGTGGTCTGGGGCCAACGTCCTGACTTTC

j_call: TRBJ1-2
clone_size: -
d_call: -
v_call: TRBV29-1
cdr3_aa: CSVFGQTNYDYSF
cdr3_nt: TGCAGCGTTTTCGGACAGACTAACTATGACTACAGCTTC

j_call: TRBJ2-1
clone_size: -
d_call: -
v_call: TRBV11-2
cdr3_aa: CASGSELYNEQSF
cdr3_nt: TGTGCCAGCGGCTCAGAATTATACAATGAGCAGTCCTTC

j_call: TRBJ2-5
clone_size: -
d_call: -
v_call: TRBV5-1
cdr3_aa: CASSQIGGEQETEYF
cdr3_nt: TGCGCCAGCAGCCAGATAGGGGGAGAACAAGAGACCGAGTACTTC

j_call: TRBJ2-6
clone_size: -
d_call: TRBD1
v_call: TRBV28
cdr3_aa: CASSSFLSRAGGTPGANALTF
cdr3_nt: TGTGCCAGCAGTTCCTTCCTCAGTAGGGCAGGGGGAACACCTGGGGCCAACGCCCTGACTTTC

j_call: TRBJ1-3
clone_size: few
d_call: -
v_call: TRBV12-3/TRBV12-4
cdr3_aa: CASTRGDTGNTIYF
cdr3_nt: TGTGCCAGCACAAGGGGCGACACTGGAAACACCATATATTTT

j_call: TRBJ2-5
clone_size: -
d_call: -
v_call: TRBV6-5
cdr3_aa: CVSGWSWVTGDGETQYF
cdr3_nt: TGTGTCAGCGGTTGGTCCTGGGTAACGGGAGACGGAGAGACCCAGTACTTC

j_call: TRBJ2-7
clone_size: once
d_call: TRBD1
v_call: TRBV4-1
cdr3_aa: CASSQGMGTGTFYEQYF
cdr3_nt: TGCGCCAGCAGCCAAGGCATGGGGACAGGGACCTTTTACGAGCAGTACTTC

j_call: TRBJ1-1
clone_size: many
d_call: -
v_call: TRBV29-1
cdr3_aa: CSVGGGWGMNTEAFF
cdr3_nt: TGCAGCGTTGGTGGAGGATGGGGTATGAACACTGAAGCTTTCTTT

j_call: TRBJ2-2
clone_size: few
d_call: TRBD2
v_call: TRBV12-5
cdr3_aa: CASAKTSGAGELFF
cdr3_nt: TGTGCTAGTGCCAAAACTAGCGGCGCGGGGGAGTTGTTTTTT

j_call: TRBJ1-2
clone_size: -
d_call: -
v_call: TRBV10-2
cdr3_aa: CASSEGLVSGGSQRLGYGYTF
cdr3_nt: TGCGCCAGTAGTGAGGGCTTAGTGTCGGGGGGTAGCCAAAGATTGGGTTATGGCTACACCTTC

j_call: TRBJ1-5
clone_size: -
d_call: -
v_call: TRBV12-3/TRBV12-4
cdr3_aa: CASRNTNEGRNQPQHF
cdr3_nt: TGTGCCAGCAGAAATACCAATGAGGGGCGGAATCAGCCCCAGCATTTT